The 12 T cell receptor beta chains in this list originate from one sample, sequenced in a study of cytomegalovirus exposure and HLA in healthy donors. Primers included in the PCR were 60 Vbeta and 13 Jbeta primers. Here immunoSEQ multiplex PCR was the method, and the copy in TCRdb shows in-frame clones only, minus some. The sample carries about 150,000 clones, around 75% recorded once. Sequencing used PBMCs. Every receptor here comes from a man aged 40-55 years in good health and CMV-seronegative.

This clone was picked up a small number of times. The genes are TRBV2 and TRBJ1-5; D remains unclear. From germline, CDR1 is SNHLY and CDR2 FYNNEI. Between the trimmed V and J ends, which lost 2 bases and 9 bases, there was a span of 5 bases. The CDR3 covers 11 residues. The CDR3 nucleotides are TGTGCCAGCAGTGAAACCGGGCCCCAGCATTTT. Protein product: CASSETGPQHF.

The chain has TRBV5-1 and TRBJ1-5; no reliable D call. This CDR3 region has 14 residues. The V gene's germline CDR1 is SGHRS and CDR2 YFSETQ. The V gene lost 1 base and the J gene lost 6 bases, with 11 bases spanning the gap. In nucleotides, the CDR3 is TGCGCCAGCAGCTTGACCGGGGATAGTCAGCCCCAGCATTTT. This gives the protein CASSLTGDSQPQHF.

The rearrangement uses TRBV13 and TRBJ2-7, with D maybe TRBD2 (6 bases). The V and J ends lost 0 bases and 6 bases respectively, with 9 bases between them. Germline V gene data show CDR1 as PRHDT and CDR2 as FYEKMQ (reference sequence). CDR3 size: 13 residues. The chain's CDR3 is CASSLGQEGEQYF. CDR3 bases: TGTGCCAGCAGCTTAGGTCAGGAGGGCGAGCAGTACTTC.

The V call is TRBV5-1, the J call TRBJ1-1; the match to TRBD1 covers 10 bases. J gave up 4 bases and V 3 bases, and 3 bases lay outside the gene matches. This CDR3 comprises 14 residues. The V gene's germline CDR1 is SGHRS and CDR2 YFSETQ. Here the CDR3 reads CASSSRQGATEAFF. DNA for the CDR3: TGCGCCAGCAGCTCGAGACAGGGGGCCACTGAAGCTTTCTTT.

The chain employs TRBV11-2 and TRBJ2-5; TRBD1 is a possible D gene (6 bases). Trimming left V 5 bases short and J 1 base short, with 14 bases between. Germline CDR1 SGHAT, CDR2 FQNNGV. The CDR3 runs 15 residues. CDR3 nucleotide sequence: TGTGCCAGCAGCCCCCGTAGGACAGTCCAAGAGACCCAGTACTTC. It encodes CASSPRRTVQETQYF.

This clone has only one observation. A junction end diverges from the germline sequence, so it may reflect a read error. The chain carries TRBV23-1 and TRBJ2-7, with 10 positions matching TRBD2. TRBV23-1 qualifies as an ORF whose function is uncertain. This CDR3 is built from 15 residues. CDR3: CASSPASGSSYEQHF. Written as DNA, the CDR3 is TGCGCCAGCAGCCCTGCTAGCGGGAGCTCCTACGAGCAGCACTTC.

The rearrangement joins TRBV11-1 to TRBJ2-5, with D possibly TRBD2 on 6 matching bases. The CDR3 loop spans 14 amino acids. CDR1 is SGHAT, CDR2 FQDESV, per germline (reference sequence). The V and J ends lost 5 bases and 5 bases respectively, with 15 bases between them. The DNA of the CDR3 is TGTGCCAGCAGCCTCTGGGCGCGGGGTGAGACCCAGTACTTC. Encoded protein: CASSLWARGETQYF.

CDR3: CASSQQGSDTEAFF. In nucleotides, the CDR3 is TGTGCCAGCAGCCAACAGGGGAGCGACACTGAAGCTTTCTTT. This chain connects TRBV11-3 to TRBJ1-1, with 7 bases that match TRBD1. Trimming at V came to 5 bases and at J to 3 bases, leaving 6 bases not matched to a gene. The length of the CDR3 is 14 residues. CDR1 SGHNT and CDR2 YENEEA come from the germline V gene.

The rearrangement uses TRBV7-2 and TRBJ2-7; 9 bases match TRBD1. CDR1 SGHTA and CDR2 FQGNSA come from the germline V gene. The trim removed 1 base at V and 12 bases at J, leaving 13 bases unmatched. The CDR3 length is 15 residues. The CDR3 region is CASSLVGDRVSQAYF. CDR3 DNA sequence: TGTGCCAGCAGCTTAGTTGGGGACAGGGTGAGCCAGGCGTACTTC.

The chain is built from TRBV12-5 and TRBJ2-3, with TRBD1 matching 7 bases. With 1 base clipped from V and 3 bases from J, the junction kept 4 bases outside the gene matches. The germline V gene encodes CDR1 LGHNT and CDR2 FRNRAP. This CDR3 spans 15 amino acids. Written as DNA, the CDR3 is TGTGCTAGTGGTTTGGGTTTGGGACAGACAGATACGCAGTATTTT. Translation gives CASGLGLGQTDTQYF.

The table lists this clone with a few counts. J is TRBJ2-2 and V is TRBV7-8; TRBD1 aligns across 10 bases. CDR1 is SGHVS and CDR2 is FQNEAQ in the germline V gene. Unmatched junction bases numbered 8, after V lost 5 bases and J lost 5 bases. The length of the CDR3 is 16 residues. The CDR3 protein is CASSRSRGQGTGELFF. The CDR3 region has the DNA TGTGCCAGCAGCCGAAGCAGGGGACAGGGGACCGGGGAGCTGTTTTTT.

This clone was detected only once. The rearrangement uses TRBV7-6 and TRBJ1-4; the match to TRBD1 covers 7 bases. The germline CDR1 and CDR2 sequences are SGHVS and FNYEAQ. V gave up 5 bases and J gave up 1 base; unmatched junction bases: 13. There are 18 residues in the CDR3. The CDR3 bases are TGTGCCAGCAGCCAGCGGACACAGGGGCGATTAACTAATGAAAAACTGTTTTTT. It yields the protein CASSQRTQGRLTNEKLFF.